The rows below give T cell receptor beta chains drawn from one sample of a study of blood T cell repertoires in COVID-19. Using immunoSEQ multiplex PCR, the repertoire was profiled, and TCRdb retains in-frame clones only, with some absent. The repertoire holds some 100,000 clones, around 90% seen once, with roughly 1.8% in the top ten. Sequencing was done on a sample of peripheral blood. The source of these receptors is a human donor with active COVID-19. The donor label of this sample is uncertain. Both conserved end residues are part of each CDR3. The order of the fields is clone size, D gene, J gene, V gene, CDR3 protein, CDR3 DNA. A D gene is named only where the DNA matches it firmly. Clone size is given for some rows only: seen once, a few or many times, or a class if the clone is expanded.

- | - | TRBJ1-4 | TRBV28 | CASSSDGGEKLFF | TGTGCCAGCAGTTCGGACGGGGGGGAAAAACTGTTTTTT
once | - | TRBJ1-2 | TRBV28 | CASSPRGNGGYTF | TGTGCCAGCAGCCCTAGGGGCAATGGAGGCTACACCTTC
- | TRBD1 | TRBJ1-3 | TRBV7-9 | CASSSGQGTRNTIYF | TGTGCCAGCAGCTCTGGACAGGGGACAAGAAACACCATATATTTT
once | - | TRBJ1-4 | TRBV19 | CASSILGATNEKLFF | TGTGCCAGTAGTATCCTAGGTGCAACTAATGAAAAACTGTTTTTT
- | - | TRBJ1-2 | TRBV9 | CASSVGGRGQTYGYTF | TGTGCCAGCAGCGTAGGGGGCAGGGGTCAAACCTATGGCTACACCTTC
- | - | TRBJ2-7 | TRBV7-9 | CASSRQGYEQYF | TGTGCCAGCAGCCGGCAGGGCTACGAGCAGTACTTC
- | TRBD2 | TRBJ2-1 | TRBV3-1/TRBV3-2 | CASGLAGGQREQFF | TGTGCCAGCGGCTTGGCGGGGGGGCAGCGTGAGCAGTTCTTC
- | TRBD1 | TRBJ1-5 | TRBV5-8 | CASSLGSLRGLSNQPQHF | TGTGCCAGCAGCTTGGGCAGCCTAAGGGGGCTTAGCAATCAGCCCCAGCATTTT
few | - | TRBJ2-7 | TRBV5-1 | CASSRGGRDSRYEQYF | TGCGCCAGCAGCCGGGGGGGCCGGGACAGTAGATACGAGCAGTACTTC
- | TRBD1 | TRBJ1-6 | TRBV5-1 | CASSLDRGSNSPLHF | TGCGCCAGCAGCTTGGACAGGGGTAGCAATTCACCCCTCCACTTT
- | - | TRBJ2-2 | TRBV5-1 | CASSLGPRGAAPRDTGELFF | TGCGCCAGCAGCTTGGGCCCTCGGGGGGCCGCCCCCCGTGACACCGGGGAGCTGTTTTTT
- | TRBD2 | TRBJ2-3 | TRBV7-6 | CASSYTGLAGTDTQYF | TGTGCCAGCAGCTATACGGGACTAGCGGGCACAGATACGCAGTATTTT
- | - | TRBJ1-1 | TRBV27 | CASIFRGGLNTEAFF | TGTGCCAGCATCTTTAGAGGCGGATTGAACACTGAAGCTTTCTTT
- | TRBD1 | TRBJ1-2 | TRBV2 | CASRDLDRADYGYTF | TGTGCCAGCAGGGACTTAGACAGGGCTGACTATGGCTACACCTTC
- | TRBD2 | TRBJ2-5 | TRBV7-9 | CASRFGTSGQETQYF | TGTGCCAGCAGGTTCGGGACTAGCGGGCAAGAGACCCAGTACTTC
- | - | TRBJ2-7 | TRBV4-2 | CASSQRVGGQPGEQYF | TGTGCCAGCAGCCAGCGCGTGGGGGGACAGCCGGGCGAGCAGTACTTC
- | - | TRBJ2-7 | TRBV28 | CASSTTGTLSYEQYF | TGTGCCAGCAGTACCACCGGGACACTTTCCTACGAGCAGTACTTC
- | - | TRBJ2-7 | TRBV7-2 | CASSLRDFTYEQYF | TGTGCCAGCAGCCTCCGGGACTTCACCTACGAGCAGTACTTC
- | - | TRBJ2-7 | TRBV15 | CATSRDRRTSYEQYF | TGTGCCACCAGCAGAGATCGGCGGACATCCTACGAGCAGTACTTC
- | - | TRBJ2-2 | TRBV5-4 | CASSLDSYTGELFF | TGTGCCAGCAGCTTGGACAGTTACACCGGGGAGCTGTTTTTT
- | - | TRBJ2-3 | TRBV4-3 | CASSHTKGGTVYTDTQYF | TGCGCCAGCAGCCACACAAAAGGCGGGACAGTATACACAGATACGCAGTATTTT
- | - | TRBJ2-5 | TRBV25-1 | CASSESLGGRETQYF | TGTGCCAGCAGTGAATCTTTGGGGGGTCGAGAGACCCAGTACTTC
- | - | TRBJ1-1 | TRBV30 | CAWSRGREWALF | TGTGCCTGGAGTCGCGGCAGGGAATGGGCACTTTTT
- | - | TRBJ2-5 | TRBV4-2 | CASSPGGQQETQYF | TGTGCCAGCAGCCCAGGAGGACAGCAAGAGACCCAGTACTTC
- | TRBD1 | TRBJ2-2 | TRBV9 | CASSGGQGPSAGELFF | TGTGCCAGCAGCGGGGGACAGGGGCCCTCGGCCGGGGAGCTGTTTTTT
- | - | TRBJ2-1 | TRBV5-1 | CASSLALFNEQFF | TGCGCCAGCAGCTTGGCACTTTTCAATGAGCAGTTCTTC
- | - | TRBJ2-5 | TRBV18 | CASSPPTREETQYF | TGTGCCAGCTCACCTCCGACTAGAGAAGAGACCCAGTACTTC
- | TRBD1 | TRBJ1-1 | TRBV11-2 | CASSLDSFSEDRGTEAFF | TGTGCCAGCAGCTTAGATTCATTTTCGGAAGACAGGGGCACTGAAGCTTTCTTT
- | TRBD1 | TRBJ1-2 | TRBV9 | CASSADRGADYGYTF | TGTGCCAGCAGCGCCGACAGGGGAGCGGACTATGGCTACACCTTC
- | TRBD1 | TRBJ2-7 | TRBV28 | CASSSTGIDEQYF | TGTGCCAGCAGTTCGACAGGGATCGACGAGCAGTACTTC
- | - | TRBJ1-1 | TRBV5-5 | CASSPDRPTNTEAFF | TGTGCCAGCAGCCCAGACAGACCAACTAACACTGAAGCTTTCTTT
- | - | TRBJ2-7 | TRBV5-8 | CASSTLDRTLLAYEQYF | TGTGCCAGCAGCACCCTCGACAGGACCCTCTTGGCCTACGAGCAGTACTTC
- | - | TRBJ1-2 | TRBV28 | CASTRFRTLGGYTF | TGTGCCAGCACCAGATTCCGGACTCTGGGGGGCTACACCTTC
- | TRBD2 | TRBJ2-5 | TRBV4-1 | CASSQRMAGGQETQYF | TGCGCCAGCAGCCAACGTATGGCGGGGGGGCAAGAGACCCAGTACTTC
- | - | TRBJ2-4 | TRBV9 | CASSVGHSLAKNIQYF | TGTGCCAGCAGCGTTGGACATTCCCTAGCCAAAAACATTCAGTACTTC
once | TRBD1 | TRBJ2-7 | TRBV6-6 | CASSRTGSYEQYF | TGTGCCAGCAGCCGGACAGGGAGCTACGAGCAGTACTTC